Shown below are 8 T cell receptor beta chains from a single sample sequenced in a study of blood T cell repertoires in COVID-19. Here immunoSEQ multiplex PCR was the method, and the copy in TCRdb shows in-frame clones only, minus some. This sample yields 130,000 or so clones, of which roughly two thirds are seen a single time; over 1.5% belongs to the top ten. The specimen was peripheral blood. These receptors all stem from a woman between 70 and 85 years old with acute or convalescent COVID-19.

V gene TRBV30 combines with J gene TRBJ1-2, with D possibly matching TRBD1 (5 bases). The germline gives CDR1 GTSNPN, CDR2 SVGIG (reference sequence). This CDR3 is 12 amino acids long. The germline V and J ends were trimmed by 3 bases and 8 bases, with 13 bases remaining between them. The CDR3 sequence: CAWRVGAGGYTF. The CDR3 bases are TGTGCCTGGAGGGTAGGGGCGGGGGGCTACACCTTC.

CDR3: CASSIPGQVSGNTIYF. In nucleotides, the CDR3 is TGTGCCAGCAGCATTCCGGGACAAGTCTCTGGAAACACCATATATTTT. The chain links TRBV7-9 to TRBJ1-3; D is perhaps TRBD1 (6 bases). The CDR3 is 16 amino acids. Per the germline V gene, CDR1 is SEHNR and CDR2 is FQNEAQ (reference sequence). V lost 5 bases, J lost 0 bases, and 14 bases lay in between.

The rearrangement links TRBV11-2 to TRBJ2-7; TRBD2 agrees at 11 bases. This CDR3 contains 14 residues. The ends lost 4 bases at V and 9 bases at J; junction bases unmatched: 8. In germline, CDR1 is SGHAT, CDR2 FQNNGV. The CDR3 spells CASSSGLAAPRQYF. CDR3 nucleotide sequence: TGTGCCAGCAGCTCGGGACTAGCGGCGCCTCGGCAGTACTTC.

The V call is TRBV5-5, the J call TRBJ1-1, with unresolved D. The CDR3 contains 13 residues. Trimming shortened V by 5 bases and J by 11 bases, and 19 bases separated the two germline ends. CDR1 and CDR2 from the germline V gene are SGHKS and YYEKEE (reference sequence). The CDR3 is CASSEYPGGLAFF. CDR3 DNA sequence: TGTGCCAGCAGTGAGTATCCCGGTGGTCTCGCTTTCTTT.

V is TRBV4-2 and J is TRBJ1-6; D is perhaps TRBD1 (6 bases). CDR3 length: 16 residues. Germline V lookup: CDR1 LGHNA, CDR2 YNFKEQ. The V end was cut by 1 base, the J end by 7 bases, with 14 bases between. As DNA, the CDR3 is TGTGCCAGCAGCCAAGTACGCAGGGGCGCGAATTCACCCCTCCACTTT. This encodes CASSQVRRGANSPLHF.

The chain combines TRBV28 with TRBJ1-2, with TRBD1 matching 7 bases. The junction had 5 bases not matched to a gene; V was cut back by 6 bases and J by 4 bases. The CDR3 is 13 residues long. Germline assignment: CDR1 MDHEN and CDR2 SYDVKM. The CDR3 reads CASSPGQVYGYTF. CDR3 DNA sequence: TGTGCCAGCAGCCCAGGACAGGTCTATGGCTACACCTTC.

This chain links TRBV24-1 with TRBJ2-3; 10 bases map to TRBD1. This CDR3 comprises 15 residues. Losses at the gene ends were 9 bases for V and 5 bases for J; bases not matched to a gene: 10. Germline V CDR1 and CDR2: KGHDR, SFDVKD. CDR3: CATERTGGVGDTQYF. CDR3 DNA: TGTGCCACCGAACGGACAGGGGGGGTAGGAGATACGCAGTATTTT.

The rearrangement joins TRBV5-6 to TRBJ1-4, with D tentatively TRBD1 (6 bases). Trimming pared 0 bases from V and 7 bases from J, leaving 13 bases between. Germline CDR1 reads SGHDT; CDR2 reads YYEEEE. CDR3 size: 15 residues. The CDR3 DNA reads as TGTGCCAGCAGCTTGGTCAGGGGTGCGGCTGAAAAACTGTTTTTT. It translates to CASSLVRGAAEKLFF.